This T cell receptor (beta chain) was found in a study of T-cell reconstitution after alpha-beta-depleted transplantation in children. General observations from the study: Diversity and T-cell counts at one year after transplant derived mostly from new T cells. It was reported that alpha-beta T cells came from several hundred expanded graft clones (about two months after transplant).

This clonotype was observed at least ten times. Its cognate antigen is unknown. Unique molecular identifiers were incorporated during preparation of the TCRbeta library. In TCRdb, the PCR reads were re-called with MiXCR into one record per CDR3 protein. The table records about 200,000 distinct CDR3 sequences, 6.3% of them present only once. Germline CDR1 reads DFQATT; CDR2 reads SNEGSKA (reference sequence). The CDR3 has 12 residues. V was shortened by 6 bases and J by 5 bases, with 14 bases between the two germline ends. The sequenced sample was PBMCs, obtained before TCRalphabeta/CD19-depleted stem cell transplant. The sequence came from a girl in the first two years of life with combined immunodeficiency, due to receive a stem cell transplant. This rearrangement joins TRBV20-1 to TRBJ2-7; the D is unclear. CDR3: CSADQLVNEQYF. In DNA form, the CDR3 reads TGCAGTGCAGATCAGCTTGTCAACGAGCAGTACTTC.